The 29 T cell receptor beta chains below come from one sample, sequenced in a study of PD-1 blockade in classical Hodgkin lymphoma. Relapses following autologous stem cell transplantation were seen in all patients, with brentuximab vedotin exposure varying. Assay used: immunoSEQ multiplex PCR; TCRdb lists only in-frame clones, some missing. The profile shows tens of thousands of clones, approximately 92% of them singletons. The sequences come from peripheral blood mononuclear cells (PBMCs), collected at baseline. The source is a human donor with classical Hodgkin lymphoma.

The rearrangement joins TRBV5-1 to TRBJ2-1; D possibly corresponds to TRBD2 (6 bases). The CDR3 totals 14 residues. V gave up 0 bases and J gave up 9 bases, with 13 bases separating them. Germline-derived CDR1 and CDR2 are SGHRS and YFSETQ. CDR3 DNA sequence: TGCGCCAGCAGCTTGGAACGGGGGTTTGGTGAGCAGTTCTTC. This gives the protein CASSLERGFGEQFF. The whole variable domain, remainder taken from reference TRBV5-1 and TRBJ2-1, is KAGVTQTPRYLIKTRGQQVTLSCSPISGHRSVSWYQQTPGQGLQFLFEYFSETQRNKGNFPGRFSGRQFSNSRSEMNVSTLELGDSALYLCASSLERGFGEQFFGPGTRLTVL.

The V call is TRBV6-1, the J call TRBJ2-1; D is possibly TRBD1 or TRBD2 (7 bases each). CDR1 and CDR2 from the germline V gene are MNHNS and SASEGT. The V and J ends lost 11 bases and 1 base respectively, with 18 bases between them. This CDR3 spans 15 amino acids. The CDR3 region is CAGRRGTASYNEQFF. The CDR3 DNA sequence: TGTGCCGGGAGGCGGGGGACAGCTTCCTACAATGAGCAGTTCTTC.

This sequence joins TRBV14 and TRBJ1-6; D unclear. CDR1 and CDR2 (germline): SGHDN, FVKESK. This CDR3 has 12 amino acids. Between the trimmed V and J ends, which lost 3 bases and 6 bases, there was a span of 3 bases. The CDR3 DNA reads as TGTGCCAGCAGCCATGCTAATTCACCCCTCCACTTT. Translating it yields CASSHANSPLHF.

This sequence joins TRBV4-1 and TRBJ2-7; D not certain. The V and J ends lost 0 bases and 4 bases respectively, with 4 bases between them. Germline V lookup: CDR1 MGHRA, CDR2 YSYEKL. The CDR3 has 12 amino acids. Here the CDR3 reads CASSQDGYEQYF. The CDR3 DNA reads TGCGCCAGCAGCCAAGATGGGTACGAGCAGTACTTC.

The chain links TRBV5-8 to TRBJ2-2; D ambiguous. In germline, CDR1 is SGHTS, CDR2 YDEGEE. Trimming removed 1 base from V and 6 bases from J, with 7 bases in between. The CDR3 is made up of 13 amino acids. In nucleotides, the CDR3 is TGTGCCAGCAGCTTGTTGGGTTCCGGGGAGCTGTTTTTT. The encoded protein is CASSLLGSGELFF.

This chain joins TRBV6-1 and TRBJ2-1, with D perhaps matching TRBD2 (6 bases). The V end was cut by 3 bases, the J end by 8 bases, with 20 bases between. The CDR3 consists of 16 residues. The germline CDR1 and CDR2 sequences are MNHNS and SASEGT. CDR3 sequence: CASSDPGTSIIDEQFF. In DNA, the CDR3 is TGTGCCAGCAGTGACCCCGGGACTTCAATAATCGATGAGCAGTTCTTC.

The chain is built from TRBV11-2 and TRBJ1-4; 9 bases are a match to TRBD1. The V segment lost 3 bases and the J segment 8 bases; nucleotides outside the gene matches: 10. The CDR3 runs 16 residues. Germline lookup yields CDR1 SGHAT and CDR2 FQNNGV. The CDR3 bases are TGTGCCAGCAGCTTCTCCGGGACAGGGATTTTCGAAAAACTGTTTTTT. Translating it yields CASSFSGTGIFEKLFF. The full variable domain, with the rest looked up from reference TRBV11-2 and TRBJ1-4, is EAGVAQSPRYKIIEKRQSVAFWCNPISGHATLYWYQQILGQGPKLLIQFQNNGVVDDSQLPKDRFSAERLKGVDSTLKIQPAKLEDSAVYLCASSFSGTGIFEKLFFGSGTQLSVL.

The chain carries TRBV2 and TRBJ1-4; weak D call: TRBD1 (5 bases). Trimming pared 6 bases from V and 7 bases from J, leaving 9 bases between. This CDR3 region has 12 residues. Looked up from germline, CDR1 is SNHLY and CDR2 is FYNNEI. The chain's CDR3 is CASRGDGEKLFF. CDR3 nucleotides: TGTGCCAGCAGGGGGGACGGTGAAAAACTGTTTTTT.

This CDR3 is CASSRDLGSENTEAFF. For the CDR3, the DNA is TGTGCCAGCAGTCGGGACCTGGGGTCCGAGAACACTGAAGCTTTCTTT. The rearrangement links TRBV5-4 to TRBJ1-1, with D possibly matching TRBD1 (5 bases). V was shortened by 5 bases and J by 1 base, with 18 bases between the two germline ends. CDR1 and CDR2 from the germline V gene are SGHNT and YYREEE (reference sequence). CDR3 length: 16 residues.

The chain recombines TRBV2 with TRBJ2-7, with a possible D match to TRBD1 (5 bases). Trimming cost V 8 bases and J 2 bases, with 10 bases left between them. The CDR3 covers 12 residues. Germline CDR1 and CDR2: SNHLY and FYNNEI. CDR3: CASSDKTYEQYF. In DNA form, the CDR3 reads TGTGCCAGCTCGGACAAGACCTACGAGCAGTACTTC.

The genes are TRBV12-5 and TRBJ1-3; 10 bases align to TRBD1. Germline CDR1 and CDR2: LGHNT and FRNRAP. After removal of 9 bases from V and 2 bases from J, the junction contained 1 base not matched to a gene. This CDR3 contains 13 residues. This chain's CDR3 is CASGQGAGNTIYF. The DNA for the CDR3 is TGTGCTAGCGGACAGGGGGCTGGAAACACCATATATTTT. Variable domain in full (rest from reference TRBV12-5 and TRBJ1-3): DARVTQTPRHKVTEMGQEVTMRCQPILGHNTVFWYRQTMMQGLELLAYFRNRAPLDDSGMPKDRFSAEMPDATLATLKIQPSEPRDSAVYFCASGQGAGNTIYFGEGSWLTVV.

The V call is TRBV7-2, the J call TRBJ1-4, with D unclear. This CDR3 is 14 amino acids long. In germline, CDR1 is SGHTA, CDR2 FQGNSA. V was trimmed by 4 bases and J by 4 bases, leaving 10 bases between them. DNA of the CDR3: TGTGCCAGCAGCTCAGAGGATCTTAATGAAAAACTGTTTTTT. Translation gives CASSSEDLNEKLFF.

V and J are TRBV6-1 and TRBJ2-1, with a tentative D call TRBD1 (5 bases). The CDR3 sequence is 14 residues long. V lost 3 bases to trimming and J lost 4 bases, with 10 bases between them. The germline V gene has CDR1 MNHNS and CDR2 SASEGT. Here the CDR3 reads CASSERSGYNEQFF. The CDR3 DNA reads TGTGCCAGCAGTGAGAGGTCAGGGTACAATGAGCAGTTCTTC.

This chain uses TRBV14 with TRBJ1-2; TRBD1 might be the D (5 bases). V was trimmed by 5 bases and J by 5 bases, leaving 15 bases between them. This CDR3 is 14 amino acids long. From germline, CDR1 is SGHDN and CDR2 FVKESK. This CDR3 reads CASSSRQIGYGYTF. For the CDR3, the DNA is TGTGCCAGCAGCTCCCGACAGATCGGTTATGGCTACACCTTC.

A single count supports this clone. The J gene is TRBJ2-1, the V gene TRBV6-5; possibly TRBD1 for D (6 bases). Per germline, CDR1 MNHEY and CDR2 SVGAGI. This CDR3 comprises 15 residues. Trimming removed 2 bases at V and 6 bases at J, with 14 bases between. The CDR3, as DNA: TGTGCCAGCAGTTACGGAAACAGGGTATTCAATGAGCAGTTCTTC. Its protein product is CASSYGNRVFNEQFF.

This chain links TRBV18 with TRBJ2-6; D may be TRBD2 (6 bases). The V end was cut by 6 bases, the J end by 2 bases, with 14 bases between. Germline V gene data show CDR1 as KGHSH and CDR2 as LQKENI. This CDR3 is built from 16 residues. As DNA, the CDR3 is TGTGCCAGCTCCAATAACCGGGGGACTGGGGCCAACGTCCTGACTTTC. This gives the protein CASSNNRGTGANVLTF.

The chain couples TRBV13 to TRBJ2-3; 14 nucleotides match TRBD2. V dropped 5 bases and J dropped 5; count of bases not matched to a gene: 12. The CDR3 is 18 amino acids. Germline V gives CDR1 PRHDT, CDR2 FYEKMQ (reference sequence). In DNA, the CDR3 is TGTGCCAGCAGCCTCCCCCCGACTAGCGGGGGGGCCATAGATACGCAGTATTTT. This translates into CASSLPPTSGGAIDTQYF. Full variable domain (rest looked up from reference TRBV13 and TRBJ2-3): AAGVIQSPRHLIKEKRETATLKCYPIPRHDTVYWYQQGPGQDPQFLISFYEKMQSDKGSIPDRFSAQQFSDYHSELNMSSLELGDSALYFCASSLPPTSGGAIDTQYFGPGTRLTVL.

Written as DNA, the CDR3 is TGTGCCAGCAGCCCGGTCTGGACCTCTAACTATGGCTACACCTTC. This sequence encodes CASSPVWTSNYGYTF. The chain is built from TRBV5-4 and TRBJ1-2, with D uncertain. Germline V gene sequence: CDR1 SGHNT, CDR2 YYREEE (reference sequence). V dropped 4 bases and J dropped 0 bases, with 13 bases sitting between them. The CDR3 sequence is 15 residues long. The entire variable domain, with the rest obtained from reference TRBV5-4 and TRBJ1-2, is as follows: ETGVTQSPTHLIKTRGQQVTLRCSSQSGHNTVSWYQQALGQGPQFIFQYYREEENGRGNFPPRFSGLQFPNYSSELNVNALELDDSALYLCASSPVWTSNYGYTFGSGTRLTVV.

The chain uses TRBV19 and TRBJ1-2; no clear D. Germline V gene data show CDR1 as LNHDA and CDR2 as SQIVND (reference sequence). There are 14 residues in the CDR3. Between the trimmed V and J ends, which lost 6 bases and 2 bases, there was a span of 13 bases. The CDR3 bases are TGTGCCAGTAGCATCTCCCGACGGAACTATGGCTACACCTTC. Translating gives CASSISRRNYGYTF.

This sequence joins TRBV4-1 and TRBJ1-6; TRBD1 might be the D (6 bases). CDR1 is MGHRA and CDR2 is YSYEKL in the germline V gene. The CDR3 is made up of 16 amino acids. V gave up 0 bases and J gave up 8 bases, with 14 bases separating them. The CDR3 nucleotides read TGCGCCAGCAGCCAAGATCAGGGGCGTATCGATTCACCCCTCCACTTT. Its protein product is CASSQDQGRIDSPLHF.

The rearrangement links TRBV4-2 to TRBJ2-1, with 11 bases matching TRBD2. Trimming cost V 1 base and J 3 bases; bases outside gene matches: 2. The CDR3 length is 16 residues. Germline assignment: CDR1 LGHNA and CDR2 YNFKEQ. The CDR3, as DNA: TGTGCCAGCAGCCAAGGGCTAGCGGGGGGCTACAATGAGCAGTTCTTC. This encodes CASSQGLAGGYNEQFF.

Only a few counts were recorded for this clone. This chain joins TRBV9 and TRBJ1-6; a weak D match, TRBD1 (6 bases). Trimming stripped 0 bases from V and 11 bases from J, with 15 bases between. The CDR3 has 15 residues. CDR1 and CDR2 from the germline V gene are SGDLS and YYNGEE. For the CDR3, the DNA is TGTGCCAGCAGCGTAGGATACAGGGAAGTTACACCCCTCCACTTT. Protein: CASSVGYREVTPLHF.

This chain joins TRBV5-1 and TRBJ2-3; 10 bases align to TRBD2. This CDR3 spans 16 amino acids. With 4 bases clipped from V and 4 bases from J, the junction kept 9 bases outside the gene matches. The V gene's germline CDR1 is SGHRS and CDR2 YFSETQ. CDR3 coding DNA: TGCGCCAGCAGCCCCCGAGGTAGCGGGGGGTCAGATACGCAGTATTTT. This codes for CASSPRGSGGSDTQYF.

CDR3 in DNA: TGTGCCAGCTCACCGGCCGGAATAGACGAGCAGTACTTC. Amino acid sequence: CASSPAGIDEQYF. The chain couples TRBV18 to TRBJ2-7; no firm D call. Deletions cut 3 bases from V and 5 bases from J, with 11 bases between. Germline assignment: CDR1 KGHSH and CDR2 LQKENI. This CDR3 region has 13 residues. Looking up the rest from reference TRBV18 and TRBJ2-7 gives the full variable domain: NAGVMQNPRHLVRRRGQEARLRCSPMKGHSHVYWYRQLPEEGLKFMVYLQKENIIDESGMPKERFSAEFPKEGPSILRIQQVVRGDSAAYFCASSPAGIDEQYFGPGTRLTVT.

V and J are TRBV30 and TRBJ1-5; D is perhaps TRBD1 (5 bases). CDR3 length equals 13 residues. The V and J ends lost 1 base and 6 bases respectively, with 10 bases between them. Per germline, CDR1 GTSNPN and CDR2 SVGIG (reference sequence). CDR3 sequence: CAWSGQGAQPQHF. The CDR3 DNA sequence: TGTGCCTGGAGTGGGCAGGGAGCTCAGCCCCAGCATTTT.

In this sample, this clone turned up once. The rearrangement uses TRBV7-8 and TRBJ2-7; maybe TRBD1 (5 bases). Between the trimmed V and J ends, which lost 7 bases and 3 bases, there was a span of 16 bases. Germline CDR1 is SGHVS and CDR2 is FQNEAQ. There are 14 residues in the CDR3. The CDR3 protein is CASTLGDSDYEQYF. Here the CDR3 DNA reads TGTGCCAGCACTCTTGGAGACAGCGACTACGAGCAGTACTTC.

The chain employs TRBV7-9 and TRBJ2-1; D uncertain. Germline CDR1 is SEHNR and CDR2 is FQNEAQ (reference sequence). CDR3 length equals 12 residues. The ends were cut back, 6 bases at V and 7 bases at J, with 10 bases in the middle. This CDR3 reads CASSPNFNEQFF. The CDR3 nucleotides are TGTGCCAGCAGTCCGAACTTTAATGAGCAGTTCTTC. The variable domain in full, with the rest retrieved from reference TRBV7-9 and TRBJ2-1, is DTGVSQNPRHKITKRGQNVTFRCDPISEHNRLYWYRQTLGQGPEFLTYFQNEAQLEKSRLLSDRFSAERPKGSFSTLEIQRTEQGDSAMYLCASSPNFNEQFFGPGTRLTVL.

The CDR3 spells CAWSVSRVSNEKLFF. In DNA form, the CDR3 reads TGTGCCTGGAGTGTTTCCAGGGTCTCTAATGAAAAACTGTTTTTT. The rearrangement links TRBV30 to TRBJ1-4; possibly TRBD1 for D (5 bases). This CDR3 has 15 residues. Germline V gives CDR1 GTSNPN, CDR2 SVGIG (reference sequence). Trimming left V 0 bases short and J 3 bases short, with 11 bases between.

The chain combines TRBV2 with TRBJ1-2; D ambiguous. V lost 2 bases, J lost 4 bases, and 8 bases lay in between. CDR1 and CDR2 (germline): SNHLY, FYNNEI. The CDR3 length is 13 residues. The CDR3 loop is CASSERRLYGYTF. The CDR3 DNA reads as TGTGCCAGCAGTGAACGACGCCTCTATGGCTACACCTTC. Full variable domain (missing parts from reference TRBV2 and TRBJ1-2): EPEVTQTPSHQVTQMGQEVILRCVPISNHLYFYWYRQILGQKVEFLVSFYNNEISEKSEIFDDQFSVERPDGSNFTLKIRSTKLEDSAMYFCASSERRLYGYTFGSGTRLTVV.